The clone carrying this T cell receptor (beta chain) was observed a few times. Its antigen is still unknown. Deletions cut 6 bases from V and 4 bases from J, with 7 bases between. CDR1 and CDR2 (germline): SGHRS, YFSETQ. This CDR3 has 11 amino acids. The source of the sample is a study of T-cell memory formation after mild COVID-19. Broader study findings: Clones contracting day 15 to 85 were balanced CD4/CD8; later expanders leaned CD4+.

TCRdb recomputed calls from the 5' RACE reads with MiXCR, one row per CDR3 protein. In the table there are about 82,000 distinct CDR3 sequences, roughly 15% of which are singletons. Sequencing used PBMCs or a T cell subset sorted from them (not recorded which). This TCR was recovered from a man in his late teens or twenties who had mild COVID-19 (a few samples of this study predate the infection). Cell type and time point are not known. The gene calls are TRBV5-1 and TRBJ1-1; D gene ambiguous. The CDR3 sequence: CASTRGTEAFF. CDR3 DNA: TGCGCCAGCACCCGGGGCACTGAAGCTTTCTTT.